These 32 T cell receptor beta chains were sequenced from one sample in a study of identical twins. TCRdb itself ran the 5' RACE reads through MiXCR, one entry per CDR3 protein. The data contain about 890,000 distinct CDR3 sequences, approximately 13% of them seen just once; the ten biggest clones take up 1.5% to 2%. A further study also used this sample, focusing on yellow fever vaccine responses in identical twins.

The specimen sequenced was PBMCs. Receptor source: a woman aged 18-35 years in good health.

This clonotype appeared many times. The V call is TRBV27, the J call TRBJ1-5; no clear D. CDR3 size: 14 residues. The V gene lost 3 bases and the J gene lost 4 bases, with 10 bases spanning the gap. Germline CDR1 is MNHEY and CDR2 is SMNVEV (reference sequence). The CDR3 spells CASSFEGPNQPQHF. DNA of the CDR3: TGTGCCAGCAGTTTTGAAGGGCCTAATCAGCCCCAGCATTTT.

The J gene is TRBJ2-3, the V gene TRBV24-1; TRBD2 aligns across 9 bases. Losses at the gene ends were 4 bases for V and 1 base for J; bases not matched to a gene: 2. In germline, CDR1 is KGHDR, CDR2 SFDVKD. The CDR3 is 15 amino acids. CDR3 sequence reads: CATSDRTSGTDTQYF. As DNA, the CDR3 is TGTGCCACCAGTGACCGGACTAGCGGCACAGATACGCAGTATTTT.

J is TRBJ1-1 and V is TRBV20-1; 12 nucleotides align to TRBD1. The CDR3 runs 17 residues. From germline, CDR1 is DFQATT and CDR2 SNEGSKA (reference sequence). With V trimmed by 7 bases and J by 6 bases, 18 bases remained unmatched. The CDR3 loop is CSVGQGARSAPDAEAFF. The CDR3 nucleotides are TGCAGTGTGGGACAGGGGGCGCGGTCGGCCCCAGACGCTGAAGCTTTCTTT.

The chain has TRBV7-3 and TRBJ2-3, with D possibly being TRBD2 (5 bases). Trimming took 4 bases from V and 5 from J, leaving 25 bases between them. The CDR3 is made up of 18 amino acids. Germline values: CDR1 SGHTA, CDR2 FQGTGA. The CDR3 sequence is CASSSAPGFTGKGDTQYF. CDR3 DNA: TGTGCCAGCAGCTCAGCCCCAGGTTTCACCGGGAAAGGAGATACGCAGTATTTT.

This clonotype was seen many times. The chain carries TRBV11-1 and TRBJ2-3; 14 bases align to TRBD2. Germline CDR1 SGHAT, CDR2 FQDESV (reference sequence). CDR3 length equals 18 residues. The V gene end was trimmed by 5 bases and the J gene end by 4 bases; junction bases not matched to a gene: 11. The CDR3 spells CASSKGLAGVLVPDTQYF. For the CDR3, the DNA is TGTGCCAGCAGCAAGGGACTAGCGGGAGTGCTAGTGCCAGATACGCAGTATTTT.

This clonotype has a handful of counts. The CDR3 coding sequence is TGTGCCAGCAGCCAAGGTCCGGTTAGGAATGAGCAGTTCTTC. Translating gives CASSQGPVRNEQFF. V is TRBV5-5 and J is TRBJ2-1; no definite D call. Germline-derived CDR1 and CDR2 are SGHKS and YYEKEE (reference sequence). The length of the CDR3 is 14 residues. The ends were cut back, 4 bases at V and 7 bases at J, with 15 bases in the middle.

This clonotype was counted a few times. The chain uses TRBV7-9 and TRBJ2-1; a possible D gene is TRBD2 (5 bases). The germline V gene has CDR1 SEHNR and CDR2 FQNEAQ (reference sequence). This CDR3 spans 14 amino acids. The V end lost 1 base, the J end lost 8 bases, and 12 bases lay between the germline ends. The CDR3 spells CASSLGGILDEQFF. The CDR3, as DNA: TGTGCCAGCAGCTTAGGAGGGATATTGGATGAGCAGTTCTTC.

Many counts were recorded for this clonotype. This sequence joins TRBV10-3 and TRBJ2-2, with a weak D call TRBD1 (6 bases). The CDR3 extends over 14 amino acids. The V gene's germline CDR1 is ENHRY and CDR2 SYGVKD. V was pared by 10 bases and J by 3 bases, with 15 bases between. CDR3: CASLRGVDTGELFF. Here the CDR3 DNA reads TGTGCCAGCCTCAGGGGTGTAGACACCGGGGAGCTGTTTTTT.

The chain recombines TRBV20-1 with TRBJ2-2, with D possibly TRBD1 on 5 matching bases. The germline V and J ends were trimmed by 3 bases and 3 bases, with 8 bases remaining between them. CDR3 length equals 13 residues. From germline, CDR1 is DFQATT and CDR2 SNEGSKA (reference sequence). In DNA form, the CDR3 reads TGCAGTGCTAGGTCCAGGGACACCGGGGAGCTGTTTTTT. Its protein product is CSARSRDTGELFF.

The chain uses TRBV7-9 and TRBJ1-6; D not certain. Germline lookup yields CDR1 SEHNR and CDR2 FQNEAQ (reference sequence). With 2 bases removed from V and 6 bases from J, the gap between germline ends came to 14 bases. The CDR3 extends over 16 amino acids. CDR3 nucleotide sequence: TGTGCCAGCAGCTTATCTGCAGGCCGTCTTAATTCACCCCTCCACTTT. It encodes CASSLSAGRLNSPLHF. The whole variable domain, filled in from reference TRBV7-9 and TRBJ1-6, reads DTGVSQNPRHKITKRGQNVTFRCDPISEHNRLYWYRQTLGQGPEFLTYFQNEAQLEKSRLLSDRFSAERPKGSFSTLEIQRTEQGDSAMYLCASSLSAGRLNSPLHFGNGTRLTVT.

The sample holds one count of this clonotype. This chain joins TRBV5-1 and TRBJ2-7; 7 bases align to TRBD1. Germline V gives CDR1 SGHRS, CDR2 YFSETQ. V lost 2 bases to trimming and J lost 6 bases; unmatched junction nucleotides: 5. The CDR3 is made up of 13 amino acids. The CDR3 sequence is CASSFLQGLEQYF. The CDR3 nucleotides are TGCGCCAGCAGCTTCCTACAGGGGCTCGAGCAGTACTTC.

This clonotype was recorded many times. V usage is TRBV4-1 and J usage is TRBJ2-3; 7 nucleotides agree with TRBD1. This CDR3 spans 16 amino acids. The ends lost 3 bases at V and 1 base at J; junction bases unmatched: 7. Germline CDR1 and CDR2: MGHRA and YSYEKL. Here the CDR3 DNA reads TGCGCCAGCAGCCAGGCCGACAGGGATCGCACAGATACGCAGTATTTT. Translated, it gives CASSQADRDRTDTQYF.

This sequence joins TRBV19 and TRBJ2-3, with 9 bases aligning to TRBD2. V gave up 3 bases and J gave up 2 bases; unmatched junction bases: 6. CDR3 length equals 16 residues. Germline-derived CDR1 and CDR2 are LNHDA and SQIVND (reference sequence). The CDR3 loop is CASSMRLAGATDTQYF. The CDR3 region has the DNA TGTGCCAGTAGTATGCGGTTAGCGGGGGCCACAGATACGCAGTATTTT.

This clonotype showed up just a few times. The rearrangement links TRBV12-3 or TRBV12-4 to TRBJ1-6; 8 bases map to TRBD1. The junction had 7 bases not matched to a gene; V was cut back by 2 bases and J by 7 bases. The CDR3 extends over 16 amino acids. CDR3 sequence reads: CASSLSFTGGNSPLHF. The CDR3 DNA reads TGTGCCAGCAGTTTATCCTTCACAGGGGGAAATTCACCCCTCCACTTT.

Only a few counts were recorded for this clonotype. The chain has TRBV7-9 and TRBJ1-6, with 8 bases aligning to TRBD1. V was pared by 5 bases and J by 4 bases, with 7 bases of the junction left unmatched. CDR3 size: 16 residues. In germline, CDR1 is SEHNR, CDR2 FQNEAQ (reference sequence). The CDR3 DNA reads as TGTGCCAGCAGCGCCCCAGGGGGCCTTTATAATTCACCCCTCCACTTT. Translated, it gives CASSAPGGLYNSPLHF.

This clonotype was seen many times. The rearrangement links TRBV12-3 or TRBV12-4 to TRBJ2-4; 8 bases map to TRBD1. V shed 5 bases and J 0 bases; nucleotides not matched to a gene: 6. This CDR3 comprises 16 residues. CDR3 DNA sequence: TGTGCCAGCAGTCCCGGACAGGGTCTAGCCAAAAACATTCAGTACTTC. Translation: CASSPGQGLAKNIQYF.

The genes are TRBV12-3 or TRBV12-4 and TRBJ1-2, with D uncertain. The CDR3 sequence is 15 residues long. V gave up 6 bases and J gave up 8 bases, with 22 bases separating them. The CDR3 reads CASSSGGRTNSGYTF. The DNA for the CDR3 is TGTGCCAGCAGCTCCGGAGGACGGACTAATTCGGGCTACACCTTC.

This clonotype came up a few times. The chain has TRBV4-1 and TRBJ2-2; no reliable D call. V shed 5 bases and J shed 8 bases, with 12 bases lying between them. CDR3 length equals 13 residues. CDR1 and CDR2 (germline): MGHRA, YSYEKL. Written as DNA, the CDR3 is TGCGCCAGCAGCGGACGAAAAATGGGGGAGCTGTTTTTT. Its protein product is CASSGRKMGELFF.

CDR3 bases: TGTGCCAGCAGCTCCAGGGGGGCGGGGAACACTGAAGCTTTCTTT. Translation: CASSSRGAGNTEAFF. This chain uses TRBV27 with TRBJ1-1; TRBD1 agrees at 7 bases. CDR1 and CDR2 (germline): MNHEY, SMNVEV (reference sequence). Trimming at V came to 6 bases and at J to 1 base, leaving 8 bases not matched to a gene. The CDR3 spans 15 residues.

This clonotype was observed a handful of times. The genes are TRBV6-1 and TRBJ2-5, with 10 bases fitting TRBD2. The CDR3 contains 15 residues. CDR1 MNHNS and CDR2 SASEGT come from the germline V gene. V shed 8 bases and J 1 base; nucleotides not matched to a gene: 7. The CDR3 sequence is CASGVGLAVQETQYF. As DNA, the CDR3 is TGTGCCAGCGGGGTCGGACTAGCGGTCCAAGAGACCCAGTACTTC.

The chain links TRBV29-1 to TRBJ2-1; D is possibly TRBD1 (6 bases). V was shortened by 1 base and J by 0 bases, with 22 bases between the two germline ends. The germline gives CDR1 SQVTM, CDR2 ANQGSEA. The CDR3 sequence is 19 residues long. CDR3 sequence: CSVEGEETGPMSSYNEQFF. CDR3 DNA: TGCAGCGTTGAAGGAGAGGAGACAGGACCCATGAGCTCCTACAATGAGCAGTTCTTC.

The table lists this clonotype with many counts. J is TRBJ2-7 and V is TRBV12-3 or TRBV12-4; D remains unclear. The CDR3 has 14 amino acids. V was shortened by 1 base and J by 2 bases, with 9 bases between the two germline ends. CDR3 sequence reads: CASSLGPSTYEQYV. In nucleotides, the CDR3 is TGTGCCAGCAGTTTAGGTCCGAGTACCTACGAGCAGTACGTC.

The rearrangement joins TRBV5-1 to TRBJ1-3; possibly TRBD1 for D (6 bases). Trimming shortened V by 2 bases and J by 0 bases, and 9 bases separated the two germline ends. This CDR3 has 15 amino acids. CDR1 and CDR2 from the germline V gene are SGHRS and YFSETQ. The CDR3 coding sequence is TGCGCCAGCAGCTTAGCAGGGGTCTCTGGAAACACCATATATTTT. Encoded protein: CASSLAGVSGNTIYF.

Only a few counts were recorded for this clonotype. V is TRBV4-1 and J is TRBJ2-7; 13 bases line up with TRBD2. The CDR3 length is 16 residues. CDR1 is MGHRA and CDR2 is YSYEKL in the germline V gene. Trimming cost V 0 bases and J 7 bases; bases outside gene matches: 6. The CDR3 DNA reads TGCGCCAGCAGCCAAGATGGACTAGCGGGAGCGGGTGAGCAGTACTTC. Protein: CASSQDGLAGAGEQYF.

The table lists this clonotype with many counts. The chain has TRBV10-3 and TRBJ2-5; D possibly matches TRBD1 or TRBD2 (5 bases each). The CDR3 runs to 14 residues. V lost 3 bases, J lost 3 bases, and 11 bases lay in between. Per the germline V gene, CDR1 is ENHRY and CDR2 is SYGVKD. The CDR3 here is CAISESGTKETQYF. CDR3 nucleotides: TGTGCCATCAGTGAAAGTGGGACCAAAGAGACCCAGTACTTC.

The chain uses TRBV7-9 and TRBJ1-1, with D tentatively TRBD1 (5 bases). Germline-derived CDR1 and CDR2 are SEHNR and FQNEAQ (reference sequence). The ends were cut back, 5 bases at V and 4 bases at J, with 14 bases in the middle. CDR3 size: 14 residues. In DNA form, the CDR3 reads TGTGCCAGCAGCGCCACACAGGCGGGCACTGAAGCTTTCTTT. It is translated as CASSATQAGTEAFF.

The chain recombines TRBV9 with TRBJ1-1; D is possibly TRBD1 (6 bases). The CDR3 has 14 amino acids. Germline loops: CDR1 SGDLS, CDR2 YYNGEE. The ends were cut back, 1 base at V and 5 bases at J, with 12 bases in the middle. The CDR3 sequence is CASSVSAQGTEAFF. Written as DNA, the CDR3 is TGTGCCAGCAGCGTATCCGCTCAGGGGACTGAAGCTTTCTTT.

The V and J genes are TRBV15 and TRBJ1-5; D is unresolved. CDR3 length: 14 residues. From germline, CDR1 is LNHNV and CDR2 YYDKDF (reference sequence). The V and J ends lost 6 bases and 1 base respectively, with 10 bases between them. In DNA form, the CDR3 reads TGTGCCACCAGGTCCCGAGGCAGCAATCAGCCCCAGCATTTT. It is translated as CATRSRGSNQPQHF. The full variable domain, rest sourced from reference TRBV15 and TRBJ1-5, is DAMVIQNPRYQVTQFGKPVTLSCSQTLNHNVMYWYQQKSSQAPKLLFHYYDKDFNNEADTPDNFQSRRPNTSFCFLDIRSPGLGDTAMYLCATRSRGSNQPQHFGDGTRLSIL.

Only a few counts were recorded for this clonotype. The chain recombines TRBV5-6 with TRBJ2-7; 8 nucleotides line up with TRBD1. The CDR3 contains 17 residues. Germline CDR1 reads SGHDT; CDR2 reads YYEEEE. V lost 4 bases and J lost 4; bases outside the gene matches: 16. CDR3 loop: CASSRDQDRGADYEQYV. CDR3 DNA sequence: TGTGCCAGCAGCCGGGACCAAGACAGGGGAGCGGATTACGAGCAGTACGTC.

This clonotype was observed many times. The V gene is TRBV29-1, the J gene TRBJ1-2; possible D gene TRBD1, 5 bases. Trimming shortened V by 4 bases and J by 4 bases, and 10 bases separated the two germline ends. Germline CDR1 SQVTM, CDR2 ANQGSEA. CDR3 length equals 12 residues. CDR3 in DNA: TGCAGCGTTGGGCCAGGGAGCTATGGCTACACCTTC. Its translation is CSVGPGSYGYTF. The full variable domain, with the rest looked up from reference TRBV29-1 and TRBJ1-2, is SAVISQKPSRDICQRGTSLTIQCQVDSQVTMMFWYRQQPGQSLTLIATANQGSEATYESGFVIDKFPISRPNLTFSTLTVSNMSPEDSSIYLCSVGPGSYGYTFGSGTRLTVV.

The chain has TRBV20-1 and TRBJ1-2; TRBD1 might be the D (6 bases). V gave up 5 bases and J gave up 8 bases, with 24 bases separating them. CDR1 and CDR2 (germline): DFQATT, SNEGSKA (reference sequence). The CDR3 totals 15 residues. CDR3 nucleotide sequence: TGCAGTGCTCGACACCCCGGGACACCGGAGGAGGGCTACACCTTC. Translation gives CSARHPGTPEEGYTF.

This clonotype occurred many times. The gene calls are TRBV3-1 and TRBJ2-5; 11 positions agree with TRBD2. V trimming: 6 bases; J trimming: 6 bases; junction bases outside the gene matches: 6. In germline, CDR1 is LGHDT, CDR2 YNNKEL (reference sequence). The CDR3 totals 14 residues. Here the CDR3 DNA reads TGTGCCAGCAGGGCTAGCGGGGGGTTGAAGACCCAGTACTTC. The encoded protein is CASRASGGLKTQYF.